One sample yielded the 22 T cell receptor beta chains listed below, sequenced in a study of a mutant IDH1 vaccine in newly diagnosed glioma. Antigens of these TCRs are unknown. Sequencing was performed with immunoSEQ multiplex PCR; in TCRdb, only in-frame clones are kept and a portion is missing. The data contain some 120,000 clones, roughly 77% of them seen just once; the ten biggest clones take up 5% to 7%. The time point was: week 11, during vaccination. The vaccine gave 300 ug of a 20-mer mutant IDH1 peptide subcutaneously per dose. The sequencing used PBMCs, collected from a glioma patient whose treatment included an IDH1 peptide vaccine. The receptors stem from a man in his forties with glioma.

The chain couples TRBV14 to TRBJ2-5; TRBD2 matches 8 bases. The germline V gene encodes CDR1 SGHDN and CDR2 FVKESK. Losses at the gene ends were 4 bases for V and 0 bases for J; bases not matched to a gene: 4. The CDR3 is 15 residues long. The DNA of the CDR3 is TGTGCCAGCAGCCGAGCGGGGGACTACCAAGAGACCCAGTACTTC. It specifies CASSRAGDYQETQYF.

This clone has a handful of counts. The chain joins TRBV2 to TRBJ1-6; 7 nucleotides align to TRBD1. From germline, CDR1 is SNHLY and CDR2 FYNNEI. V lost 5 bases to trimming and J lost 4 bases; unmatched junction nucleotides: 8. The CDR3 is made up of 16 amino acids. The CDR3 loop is CASSRQGTTYNSPLHF. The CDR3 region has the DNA TGTGCCAGCAGTAGACAGGGAACAACGTATAATTCACCCCTCCACTTT.

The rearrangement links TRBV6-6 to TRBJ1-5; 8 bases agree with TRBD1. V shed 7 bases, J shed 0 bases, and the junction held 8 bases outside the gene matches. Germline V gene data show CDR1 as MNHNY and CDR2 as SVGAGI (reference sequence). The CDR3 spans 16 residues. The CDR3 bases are TGTGCCAGCATCGACAGGGGCCAGGATAGCAATCAGCCCCAGCATTTT. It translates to CASIDRGQDSNQPQHF.

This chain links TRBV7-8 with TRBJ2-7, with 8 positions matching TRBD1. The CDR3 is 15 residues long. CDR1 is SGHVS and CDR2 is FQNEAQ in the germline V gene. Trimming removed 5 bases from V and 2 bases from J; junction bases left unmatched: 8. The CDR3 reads CASSMGQEAPYEQYF. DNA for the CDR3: TGTGCCAGCAGCATGGGACAGGAGGCCCCCTACGAGCAGTACTTC.

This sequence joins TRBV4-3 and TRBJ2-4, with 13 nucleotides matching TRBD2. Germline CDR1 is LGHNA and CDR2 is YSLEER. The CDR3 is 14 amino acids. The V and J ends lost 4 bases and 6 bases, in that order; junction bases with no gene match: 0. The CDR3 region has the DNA TGCGCCAGCAGCCGGACTAGCGGGAGAAACATTCAGTACTTC. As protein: CASSRTSGRNIQYF.

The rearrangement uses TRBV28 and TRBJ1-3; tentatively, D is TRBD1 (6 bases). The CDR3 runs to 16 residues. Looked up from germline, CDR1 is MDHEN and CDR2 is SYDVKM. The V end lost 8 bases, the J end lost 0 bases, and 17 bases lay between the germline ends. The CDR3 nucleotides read TGTGCCAGCCACGGGGGCGGCCACTTCTCTGGAAACACCATATATTTT. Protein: CASHGGGHFSGNTIYF. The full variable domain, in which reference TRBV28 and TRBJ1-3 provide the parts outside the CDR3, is DVKVTQSSRYLVKRTGEKVFLECVQDMDHENMFWYRQDPGLGLRLIYFSYDVKMKEKGDIPEGYSVSREKKERFSLILESASTNQTSMYLCASHGGGHFSGNTIYFGEGSWLTVV.

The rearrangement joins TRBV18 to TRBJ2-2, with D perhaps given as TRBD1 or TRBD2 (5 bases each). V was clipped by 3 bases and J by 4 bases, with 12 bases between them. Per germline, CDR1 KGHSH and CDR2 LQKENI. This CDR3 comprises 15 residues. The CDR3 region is CASSPGTQSTGELFF. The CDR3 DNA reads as TGTGCCAGCTCACCCGGGACCCAGAGCACCGGGGAGCTGTTTTTT.

Here the CDR3 reads CASSLGQYEQYF. The CDR3 nucleotides are TGTGCCAGCAGCTTGGGACAGTACGAGCAGTACTTC. The chain couples TRBV5-6 to TRBJ2-7; a possible D gene is TRBD1 (5 bases). CDR1 is SGHDT and CDR2 is YYEEEE in the germline V gene. V shed 0 bases and J shed 4 bases, with 5 bases lying between them. The CDR3 covers 12 residues.

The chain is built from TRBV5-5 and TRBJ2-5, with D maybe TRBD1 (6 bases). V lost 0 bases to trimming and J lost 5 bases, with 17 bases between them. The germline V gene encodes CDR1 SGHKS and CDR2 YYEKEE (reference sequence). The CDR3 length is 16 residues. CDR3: CASSLELGASRETQYF. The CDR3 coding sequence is TGTGCCAGCAGCTTGGAGCTGGGGGCCTCGCGGGAGACCCAGTACTTC.

CDR3 residues: CSARDRKEQYF. CDR3 bases: TGCAGTGCTAGAGATAGGAAGGAGCAGTACTTC. The chain links TRBV20-1 to TRBJ2-7, with D unclear. CDR1 is DFQATT and CDR2 is SNEGSKA in the germline V gene (reference sequence). The CDR3 has 11 amino acids. V was trimmed by 0 bases and J by 7 bases, leaving 7 bases between them.

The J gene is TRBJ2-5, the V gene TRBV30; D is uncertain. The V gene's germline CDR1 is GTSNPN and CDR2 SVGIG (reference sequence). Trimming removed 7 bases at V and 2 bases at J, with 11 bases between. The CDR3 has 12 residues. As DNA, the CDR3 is TGTGCCTCAAAGGGCAGACAAGAGACCCAGTACTTC. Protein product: CASKGRQETQYF.

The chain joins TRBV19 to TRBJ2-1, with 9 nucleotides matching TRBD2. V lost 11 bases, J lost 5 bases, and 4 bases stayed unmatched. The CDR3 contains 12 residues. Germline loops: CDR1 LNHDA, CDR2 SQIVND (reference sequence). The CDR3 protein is CAVTSGHNEQFF. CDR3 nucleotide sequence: TGTGCCGTGACTAGCGGACACAATGAGCAGTTCTTC.

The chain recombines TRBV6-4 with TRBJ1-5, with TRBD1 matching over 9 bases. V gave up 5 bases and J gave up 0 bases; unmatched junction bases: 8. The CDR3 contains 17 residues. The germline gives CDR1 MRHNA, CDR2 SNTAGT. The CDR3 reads CASSQPGTGNSNQPQHF. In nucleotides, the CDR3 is TGTGCCAGCAGTCAACCAGGGACAGGGAATAGCAATCAGCCCCAGCATTTT.

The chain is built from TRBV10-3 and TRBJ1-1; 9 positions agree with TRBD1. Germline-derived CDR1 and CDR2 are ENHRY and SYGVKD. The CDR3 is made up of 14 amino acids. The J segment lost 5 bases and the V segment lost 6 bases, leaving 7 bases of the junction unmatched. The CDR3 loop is CAISDTGGKTEAFF. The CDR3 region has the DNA TGTGCCATCAGCGATACAGGGGGCAAGACTGAAGCTTTCTTT.

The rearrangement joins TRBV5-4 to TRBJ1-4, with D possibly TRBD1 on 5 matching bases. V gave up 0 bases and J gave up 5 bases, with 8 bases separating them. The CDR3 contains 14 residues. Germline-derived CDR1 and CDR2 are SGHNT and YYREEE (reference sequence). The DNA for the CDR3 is TGTGCCAGCAGCTTGGGACAGCGGAATGAAAAACTGTTTTTT. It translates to CASSLGQRNEKLFF. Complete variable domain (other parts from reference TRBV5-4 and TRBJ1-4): ETGVTQSPTHLIKTRGQQVTLRCSSQSGHNTVSWYQQALGQGPQFIFQYYREEENGRGNFPPRFSGLQFPNYSSELNVNALELDDSALYLCASSLGQRNEKLFFGSGTQLSVL.

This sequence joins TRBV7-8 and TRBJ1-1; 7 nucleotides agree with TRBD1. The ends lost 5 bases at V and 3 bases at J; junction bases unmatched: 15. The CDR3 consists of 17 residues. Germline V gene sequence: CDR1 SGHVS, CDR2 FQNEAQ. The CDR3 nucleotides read TGTGCCAGCAGCGAGAGACAGGGCGCGGTAACTTACACTGAAGCTTTCTTT. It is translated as CASSERQGAVTYTEAFF.

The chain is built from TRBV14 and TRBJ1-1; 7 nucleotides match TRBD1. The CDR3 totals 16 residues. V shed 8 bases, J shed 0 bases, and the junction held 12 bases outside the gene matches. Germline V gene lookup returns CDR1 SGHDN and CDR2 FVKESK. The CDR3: CASLPLTGTMNTEAFF. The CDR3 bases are TGTGCCAGCCTACCTTTGACAGGGACGATGAACACTGAAGCTTTCTTT.

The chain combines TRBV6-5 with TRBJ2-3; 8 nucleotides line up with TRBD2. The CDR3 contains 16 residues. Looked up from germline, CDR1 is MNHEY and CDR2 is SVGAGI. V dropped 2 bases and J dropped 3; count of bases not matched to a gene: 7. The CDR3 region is CASSYGAGGGTDTQYF. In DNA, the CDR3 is TGTGCCAGCAGTTACGGCGCGGGAGGTGGTACAGATACGCAGTATTTT.

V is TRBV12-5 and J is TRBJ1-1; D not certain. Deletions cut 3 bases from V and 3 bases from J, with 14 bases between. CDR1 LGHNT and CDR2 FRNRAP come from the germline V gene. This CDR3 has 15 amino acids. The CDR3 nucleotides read TGTGCTAGTGGTTTCTGGGCGGGTATGTACACTGAAGCTTTCTTT. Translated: CASGFWAGMYTEAFF.

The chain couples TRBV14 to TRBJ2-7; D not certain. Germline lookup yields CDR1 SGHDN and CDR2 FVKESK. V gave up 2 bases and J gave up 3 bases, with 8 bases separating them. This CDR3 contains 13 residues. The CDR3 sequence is CASSQISFYEQYF. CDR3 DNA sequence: TGTGCCAGCAGCCAAATCAGTTTCTACGAGCAGTACTTC.

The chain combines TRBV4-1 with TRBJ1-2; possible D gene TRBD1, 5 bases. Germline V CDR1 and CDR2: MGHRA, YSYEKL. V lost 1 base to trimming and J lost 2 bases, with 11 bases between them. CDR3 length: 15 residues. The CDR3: CASSQGVRANYGYTF. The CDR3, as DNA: TGCGCCAGCAGCCAAGGAGTCAGGGCCAACTATGGCTACACCTTC.

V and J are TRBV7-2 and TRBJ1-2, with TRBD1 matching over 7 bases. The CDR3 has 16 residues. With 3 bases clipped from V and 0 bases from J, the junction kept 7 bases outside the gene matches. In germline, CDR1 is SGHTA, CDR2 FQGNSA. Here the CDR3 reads CASSLRQGRTNYGYTF. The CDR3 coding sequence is TGTGCCAGCAGCTTGAGACAGGGTCGAACTAACTATGGCTACACCTTC.